The T cell receptor (beta chain) described here comes from a study of spatial heterogeneity in lung cancer. The study tagged each TCR cDNA molecule with a unique molecular identifier. From the 5' RACE reads, TCRdb called clonotypes with MiXCR, one entry per CDR3 protein. The sample shows roughly 48,000 distinct CDR3 sequences, approximately 5.3% of them seen only once. General study results and limits: Ubiquitous expanded tumor TCRs showed up in blood more at resection than follow-up.

V dropped 6 bases and J dropped 3 bases, with 14 bases sitting between them. This CDR3 is built from 15 residues. Germline loops: CDR1 KGHDR, CDR2 SFDVKD. This clonotype appeared many times. The antigen is not known. Time point here: sample taken at primary tumor resection. Whole RNA from tumor, nontumor lung or frozen PBMC was sequenced unsorted. Donors were around 70 untreated early-stage non-small cell lung cancer patients. This specimen was PBMCs, taken at surgery. The rearrangement links TRBV24-1 to TRBJ2-1; D not certain. The clonotype was recovered from a male donor with early-stage non-small cell lung cancer. The CDR3 DNA reads as TGTGCCACCAGTAGAACCGAGTCCGGCTACAATGAGCAGTTCTTC. Translated: CATSRTESGYNEQFF.